The next 26 T cell receptor beta chains were all read from a single sample in a study of blood T cell repertoires in COVID-19 (dated by TCRdb to between 2020 and 2021). The library was made by the immunoSEQ multiplex PCR assay. Sourced from immuneACCESS, this table was stored by TCRdb with only in-frame sequences that have V and J called. A share of the clones is absent; for the studies checked, an unresolved V gene accounts for under half, and the remainder has no known explanation. The sample data list roughly 68,000 clones, and 88% of these were observed just once. Over 9% of the sample is taken by the ten largest. The sample was PBMCs or T cells enriched from blood (not recorded which). These receptors originate from a woman between 35 and 50 years old who had recovered from COVID-19.

By share, this clone ranks as large (0.1 to 1%). The V call is TRBV7-8, the J call TRBJ2-7, with TRBD1 identical over 7 bases. The CDR3 is 15 residues long. Trimming took 5 bases from V and 1 from J; bases not matched to a gene: 8. CDR1 and CDR2 from the germline V gene are SGHVS and FQNEAQ. The CDR3 protein is CASSPHRGPSYEQYF. In DNA form, the CDR3 reads TGTGCCAGCAGCCCCCACAGGGGCCCATCCTACGAGCAGTACTTC.

The chain uses TRBV3-1 (or the pseudogene TRBV3-2) and TRBJ2-7, with TRBD1 as a possible D gene (6 bases). V lost 5 bases to trimming and J lost 0 bases, with 11 bases between them. The CDR3 runs to 14 residues. In germline, CDR1 is LGHDT, CDR2 YNNKEL (reference sequence). In nucleotides, the CDR3 is TGTGCCAGCAGCAGACAGGTAACCTCCTACGAGCAGTACTTC. It yields the protein CASSRQVTSYEQYF.

The chain employs TRBV6-5 and TRBJ1-2; 10 bases are a match to TRBD1. This CDR3 is 14 amino acids long. The germline V gene has CDR1 MNHEY and CDR2 SVGAGI. V gave up 6 bases and J gave up 8 bases; unmatched junction bases: 9. The CDR3 reads CASRYGTGDRGYTF. The DNA for the CDR3 is TGTGCCAGCAGGTACGGGACAGGGGATCGAGGCTACACCTTC.

J is TRBJ2-2 and V is TRBV6-5; D uncertain. Germline V gives CDR1 MNHEY, CDR2 SVGAGI. Deletions cut 9 bases from V and 1 base from J, with 9 bases between. The CDR3 consists of 13 residues. The CDR3 DNA reads as TGTGCCAGTGACAATCTGAACACCGGGGAGCTGTTTTTT. Amino acid sequence: CASDNLNTGELFF.

The V gene is TRBV11-3, the J gene TRBJ2-5; 7 bases fit TRBD2. CDR1 is SGHNT, CDR2 YENEEA, per germline. V was clipped by 5 bases and J by 0 bases; unmatched bases: 0. This CDR3 is 13 amino acids long. The CDR3 loop is CASSGGDQETQYF. The CDR3 region has the DNA TGTGCCAGCAGCGGGGGGGACCAAGAGACCCAGTACTTC.

This rearrangement joins TRBV11-3 to TRBJ1-2; possible D gene TRBD1, 6 bases. In germline, CDR1 is SGHNT, CDR2 YENEEA. The CDR3 is made up of 13 amino acids. V was shortened by 0 bases and J by 8 bases, with 10 bases between the two germline ends. The CDR3 DNA reads as TGTGCCAGCAGCTTAGATCCAGGGGAGGGCTACACCTTC. Residues: CASSLDPGEGYTF.

The chain carries TRBV3-1 (or the pseudogene TRBV3-2) and TRBJ1-4; D gene unclear. V lost 1 base and J 5 bases, leaving 11 bases between the germline ends. Germline lookup yields CDR1 LGHDT and CDR2 YNNKEL (reference sequence). This CDR3 has 15 residues. CDR3 protein: CASSQVDLLNEKLFF. The CDR3 DNA reads TGTGCCAGCAGCCAAGTCGACTTACTAAATGAAAAACTGTTTTTT.

The chain joins TRBV7-2 to TRBJ2-2, with D tentatively TRBD2 (5 bases). Germline assignment: CDR1 SGHTA and CDR2 FQGNSA. V lost 3 bases, J lost 1 base, and 6 bases lay in between. The CDR3 consists of 14 residues. The CDR3 region is CASSFAGNTGELFF. CDR3 bases: TGTGCCAGCAGCTTTGCGGGGAACACCGGGGAGCTGTTTTTT. Using reference TRBV7-2 and TRBJ2-2 for the parts outside the CDR3, the full variable domain is GAGVSQSPSNKVTEKGKDVELRCDPISGHTALYWYRQSLGQGLEFLIYFQGNSAPDKSGLPSDRFSAERTGGSVSTLTIQRTQQEDSAVYLCASSFAGNTGELFFGEGSRLTVL.

This clone has only one observation. The rearrangement joins TRBV6-5 to TRBJ2-2; TRBD1 is a possible D gene (6 bases). V lost 5 bases and J 3 bases, leaving 13 bases between the germline ends. CDR3 length equals 15 residues. The germline V gene encodes CDR1 MNHEY and CDR2 SVGAGI. CDR3 sequence (DNA): TGTGCCAGCAGTCCTGGGGGCCAGGACACCGGGGAGCTGTTTTTT. This translates into CASSPGGQDTGELFF.

The V call is TRBV5-1, the J call TRBJ2-7; 7 nucleotides line up with TRBD1. V shed 5 bases, J shed 2 bases, and the junction held 7 bases outside the gene matches. The CDR3 is 14 residues long. Per the germline V gene, CDR1 is SGHRS and CDR2 is YFSETQ. CDR3 in DNA: TGCGCCAGCAGGATGGGACAGACTACCTACGAGCAGTACTTC. This sequence encodes CASRMGQTTYEQYF.

The V and J genes are TRBV7-9 and TRBJ1-1; the match to TRBD1 covers 8 bases. The V and J ends lost 1 base and 0 bases, in that order; junction bases with no gene match: 1. CDR1 is SEHNR and CDR2 is FQNEAQ in the germline V gene (reference sequence). The CDR3 loop spans 15 amino acids. In DNA form, the CDR3 reads TGTGCCAGCAGCTTAGGACAGGGGATGAACACTGAAGCTTTCTTT. Protein sequence: CASSLGQGMNTEAFF.

The CDR3 sequence: CASSPEGWQLEAFF. CDR3 DNA: TGTGCCAGCAGCCCAGAGGGCTGGCAGCTTGAAGCTTTCTTT. V is TRBV11-3 and J is TRBJ1-1; the D is unclear. Germline V gene lookup returns CDR1 SGHNT and CDR2 YENEEA. CDR3 length equals 14 residues. V gave up 5 bases and J gave up 7 bases, with 17 bases separating them.

The chain is built from TRBV11-2 and TRBJ2-7; the D gene is possibly TRBD2 (5 bases). Germline V lookup: CDR1 SGHAT, CDR2 FQNNGV. Trimming removed 1 base at V and 5 bases at J, with 15 bases between. The CDR3 spans 15 residues. The CDR3 nucleotides read TGTGCCAGCAGCTTAGTAATTCGGGGATCCGACGAGCAGTACTTC. This translates into CASSLVIRGSDEQYF.

The gene calls are TRBV5-4 and TRBJ1-3; D uncertain. This CDR3 is 16 amino acids long. The V end lost 0 bases, the J end lost 0 bases, and 10 bases lay between the germline ends. From germline, CDR1 is SGHNT and CDR2 YYREEE (reference sequence). The CDR3 protein is CASSLGARTSGNTIYF. CDR3 nucleotide sequence: TGTGCCAGCAGCTTGGGGGCCCGCACCTCTGGAAACACCATATATTTT.

This chain's CDR3 is CASSPQGSEAFF. CDR3 sequence (DNA): TGTGCCAGCAGTCCGCAGGGATCTGAAGCTTTCTTT. The rearrangement uses TRBV12-3 or TRBV12-4 and TRBJ1-1; perhaps TRBD1 as D (5 bases). The CDR3 covers 12 residues. The germline V and J ends were trimmed by 5 bases and 6 bases, with 10 bases remaining between them.

V is TRBV7-3 and J is TRBJ2-3, with D possibly matching TRBD2 (6 bases). The CDR3 length is 16 residues. Germline V lookup: CDR1 SGHTA, CDR2 FQGTGA. V was clipped by 1 base and J by 2 bases, with 13 bases between them. CDR3 region: CASSLMPGLNTDTQYF. In DNA form, the CDR3 reads TGTGCCAGCAGCTTAATGCCGGGACTTAACACAGATACGCAGTATTTT.

The chain recombines TRBV29-1 with TRBJ2-1; 11 bases agree with TRBD2. The CDR3 has 14 residues. The ends lost 5 bases at V and 6 bases at J; junction bases unmatched: 6. Germline lookup yields CDR1 SQVTM and CDR2 ANQGSEA. In nucleotides, the CDR3 is TGCAGCGTTTCGACTAGCGGGGTCCCCAATGAGCAGTTCTTC. This translates into CSVSTSGVPNEQFF.

This chain connects TRBV6-5 to TRBJ1-1; D not certain. Looked up from germline, CDR1 is MNHEY and CDR2 is SVGAGI. Trimming left V 0 bases short and J 8 bases short, with 13 bases between. This CDR3 comprises 14 residues. CDR3 residues: CASSYSGLGGEAFF. The CDR3 DNA sequence: TGTGCCAGCAGTTACTCCGGACTGGGAGGGGAAGCTTTCTTT.

The chain recombines TRBV5-1 with TRBJ2-1, with 8 positions matching TRBD2. CDR1 SGHRS and CDR2 YFSETQ come from the germline V gene. The V and J ends lost 5 bases and 6 bases, in that order; junction bases with no gene match: 4. The CDR3 is 13 residues long. CDR3 in amino acids: CASRRGERNEQFF. The CDR3 coding sequence is TGCGCCAGCAGGCGGGGGGAGCGCAATGAGCAGTTCTTC.

The chain carries TRBV2 and TRBJ1-5; TRBD1 agrees at 9 bases. The CDR3 has 17 residues. V dropped 8 bases and J dropped 0; count of bases not matched to a gene: 11. Germline assignment: CDR1 SNHLY and CDR2 FYNNEI. The DNA for the CDR3 is TGTGCCAGCGGGGTACCGGGACAGGGAAATAGCAATCAGCCCCAGCATTTT. This gives the protein CASGVPGQGNSNQPQHF.

The chain links TRBV12-5 to TRBJ1-3; D unclear. CDR1 is LGHNT, CDR2 FRNRAP, per germline. The CDR3 extends over 13 amino acids. V shed 4 bases and J shed 4 bases, with 8 bases lying between them. As DNA, the CDR3 is TGTGCTAGTGGTTCCGCAGTGGGAAACACCATATATTTT. It yields the protein CASGSAVGNTIYF.

This chain uses TRBV10-3 with TRBJ2-5, with 12 bases lining up with TRBD2. Unmatched junction bases numbered 7, after V lost 3 bases and J lost 5 bases. The CDR3 length is 16 residues. Germline loops: CDR1 ENHRY, CDR2 SYGVKD. DNA of the CDR3: TGTGCCATCAGTGACAGACTAGCGGGGGAGTCGGAGACCCAGTACTTC. It is translated as CAISDRLAGESETQYF.

In this sample, this clone turned up once. CDR3 sequence: CASSTQGGGGTDTQYF. DNA for the CDR3: TGTGCCAGTAGTACCCAAGGGGGGGGCGGGACAGATACGCAGTATTTT. This chain uses TRBV19 with TRBJ2-3; a weak D match, TRBD2 (7 bases). The CDR3 consists of 16 residues. The germline CDR1 and CDR2 sequences are LNHDA and SQIVND (reference sequence). Trimming left V 4 bases short and J 3 bases short, with 17 bases between.

The gene calls are TRBV12-2 and TRBJ2-7; the DNA was not compared with TRBD2, the D call given in the table. TRBV12-2 is assigned pseudogene status. The CDR3 is made up of 16 amino acids. The CDR3 DNA reads as TGTGCAAGTCGCTTCGGCGCGGGGGGGACCACCTACGAGCAGTACTTC. Amino acid sequence: CASRFGAGGTTYEQYF.

V and J are TRBV27 and TRBJ1-4; no definite D call. V was pared by 6 bases and J by 4 bases, with 12 bases between. The CDR3 runs to 14 residues. Germline V gives CDR1 MNHEY, CDR2 SMNVEV (reference sequence). CDR3 sequence (DNA): TGTGCCAGCAGGAGAGGACTGCTTAATGAAAAACTGTTTTTT. This codes for CASRRGLLNEKLFF.

This rearrangement joins TRBV24-1 to TRBJ2-3; the D gene is possibly TRBD1 (6 bases). There are 15 residues in the CDR3. CDR1 KGHDR and CDR2 SFDVKD come from the germline V gene. Deletions cut 3 bases from V and 6 bases from J, with 15 bases between. Written as DNA, the CDR3 is TGTGCCACCAGTGATCCCGTACAGGGACGGGATACGCAGTATTTT. Protein: CATSDPVQGRDTQYF.